A single sample is the source of the 30 T cell receptor beta chains below, sequenced in a study of Ad26.COV2.S vaccination and SARS-CoV-2 variants. Treatment specified: some 20 received Ad26.COV2.S at low or high dose, single or two shots; roughly five received placebo; per-sample allocation not given. Sampling was performed 63 days after the first vaccine or placebo injection. Some clones are missing from TCRdb's copy, which holds only in-frame ones; the method was immunoSEQ multiplex PCR. The table lists roughly 380,000 clones, approximately 81% of them singletons. Source: peripheral blood, taken in a trial of Ad26.COV2.S vaccine versus placebo. These receptors originate from a person between 18 and 60 years old who received the Ad26.COV2.S COVID-19 vaccine or a placebo.

This clone was counted once. V is TRBV7-6 and J is TRBJ2-3; no firm D call. This CDR3 comprises 14 residues. V was clipped by 1 base and J by 2 bases, with 7 bases between them. Per the germline V gene, CDR1 is SGHVS and CDR2 is FNYEAQ. CDR3 bases: TGTGCCAGCAGCTTAGGGTTACTCACAGATACGCAGTATTTT. It yields the protein CASSLGLLTDTQYF.

This chain links TRBV3-1 (or the pseudogene TRBV3-2) with TRBJ1-5; D gene unclear. V lost 1 base and J 1 base, leaving 5 bases between the germline ends. In germline, CDR1 is LGHDT, CDR2 YNNKEL (reference sequence). CDR3 length: 14 amino acids. The CDR3 DNA is TGTGCCAGCAGCCAAGTATTGAGCAATCAGCCCCAGCATTTT. It translates to CASSQVLSNQPQHF.

This chain joins TRBV5-1 and TRBJ2-5, with D possibly TRBD1 on 6 matching bases. This CDR3 is built from 15 residues. V was pared by 6 bases and J by 9 bases, with 24 bases between. Germline-derived CDR1 and CDR2 are SGHRS and YFSETQ. CDR3 coding DNA: TGCGCCAGCAACGGCAGGGGAGACCGGCAAGGGGCCCAGTACTTC. Translating it yields CASNGRGDRQGAQYF.

The chain uses TRBV21-1 and TRBJ2-7; TRBD2 is the table's D call, not checked against the DNA. TRBV21-1 is reported as a pseudogene. The CDR3 is 14 amino acids. CDR3 residues: CASSKLECRREQYF. CDR3 nucleotides: TGTGCCAGCAGCAAATTGGAGTGCCGTCGCGAGCAGTACTTC.

The J gene is TRBJ1-1, the V gene TRBV5-1; TRBD1 is a possible D gene (6 bases). The germline CDR1 and CDR2 sequences are SGHRS and YFSETQ. This CDR3 is 15 amino acids long. The V end was cut by 0 bases, the J end by 2 bases, with 11 bases between. Here the CDR3 DNA reads TGCGCCAGCAGCTTGGCCTGGGGGGGCAACACTGAAGCTTTCTTT. Translated, it gives CASSLAWGGNTEAFF. Complete variable domain (other parts from reference TRBV5-1 and TRBJ1-1): KAGVTQTPRYLIKTRGQQVTLSCSPISGHRSVSWYQQTPGQGLQFLFEYFSETQRNKGNFPGRFSGRQFSNSRSEMNVSTLELGDSALYLCASSLAWGGNTEAFFGQGTRLTVV.

Here the CDR3 DNA reads TGTGCCAGCAGTGAACCCAGACAGGGGTCCTACAATGAGCAGTTCTTC. It yields the protein CASSEPRQGSYNEQFF. This chain connects TRBV25-1 to TRBJ2-1; 8 bases are shared with TRBD1. With 2 bases clipped from V and 1 base from J, the junction kept 4 bases outside the gene matches. CDR1 is MGHDK, CDR2 SYGVNS, per germline. The CDR3 totals 16 residues.

Regarding this clone: Other nucleotide sequences from this sample produce the same CDR3. This chain connects TRBV18 to TRBJ1-1, with a weak D call TRBD1 (5 bases). Trimming left V 3 bases short and J 0 bases short, with 8 bases between. CDR3 length: 14 amino acids. Germline V gene lookup returns CDR1 KGHSH and CDR2 LQKENI. As DNA, the CDR3 is TGTGCCAGCTCACCGGGGGGGATGAACACTGAAGCTTTCTTT. Amino acids: CASSPGGMNTEAFF.

The V and J genes are TRBV11-2 and TRBJ2-7; tentatively, D is TRBD1 (5 bases). The CDR3 runs to 14 residues. With 4 bases removed from V and 2 bases from J, the gap between germline ends came to 12 bases. Germline V CDR1 and CDR2: SGHAT, FQNNGV. The CDR3 sequence is CASSSYGATYEQYF. The DNA for the CDR3 is TGTGCCAGCAGCTCTTATGGGGCCACCTACGAGCAGTACTTC.

The V call is TRBV5-6, the J call TRBJ2-2; TRBD2 might be the D (6 bases). This CDR3 contains 16 residues. Trimming left V 0 bases short and J 1 base short, with 10 bases between. Germline lookup yields CDR1 SGHDT and CDR2 YYEEEE. CDR3 in amino acids: CASSLALAENTGELFF. CDR3 nucleotide sequence: TGTGCCAGCAGCTTGGCCTTAGCGGAGAACACCGGGGAGCTGTTTTTT.

The V gene is TRBV5-1, the J gene TRBJ2-5; 8 bases are shared with TRBD2. The CDR3 has 15 amino acids. V lost 4 bases to trimming and J lost 0 bases; unmatched junction nucleotides: 5. The germline gives CDR1 SGHRS, CDR2 YFSETQ. The CDR3, as DNA: TGCGCCAGCAGCCAACTAGCGGCCAACCAAGAGACCCAGTACTTC. Amino acids: CASSQLAANQETQYF.

The chain links TRBV15 to TRBJ2-7, with TRBD2 as a possible D gene (5 bases). Trimming shortened V by 0 bases and J by 6 bases, and 15 bases separated the two germline ends. The length of the CDR3 is 15 residues. From germline, CDR1 is LNHNV and CDR2 YYDKDF (reference sequence). CDR3 bases: TGTGCCACCAGCAGAGATCGTGCGGGCGCGGGCGAGCAGTACTTC. It encodes CATSRDRAGAGEQYF.

The chain has TRBV28 and TRBJ1-3; D remains ambiguous. V dropped 4 bases and J dropped 0 bases, with 10 bases sitting between them. The V gene's germline CDR1 is MDHEN and CDR2 SYDVKM. The CDR3 is 15 amino acids. DNA of the CDR3: TGTGCCAGCAGTTCCACCGGGGACTCTGGAAACACCATATATTTT. Its translation is CASSSTGDSGNTIYF.

J is TRBJ2-2 and V is TRBV5-4; 9 bases agree with TRBD2. After removal of 3 bases from V and 4 bases from J, the junction contained 10 bases not matched to a gene. The CDR3 runs 17 residues. CDR1 and CDR2 (germline): SGHNT, YYREEE (reference sequence). For the CDR3, the DNA is TGTGCCAGCAGCTCCGTCAGCGGGGGGCGATCCACCGGGGAGCTGTTTTTT. Its protein product is CASSSVSGGRSTGELFF.

V gene TRBV28 combines with J gene TRBJ1-2, with a weak D call TRBD1 (6 bases). The CDR3 has 14 residues. CDR1 is MDHEN, CDR2 SYDVKM, per germline. V lost 2 bases and J 4 bases, leaving 11 bases between the germline ends. DNA for the CDR3: TGTGCCAGCAGTTTACAGGGGAGGGGCTATGGCTACACCTTC. This gives the protein CASSLQGRGYGYTF.

The rearrangement links TRBV6-5 to TRBJ2-7; TRBD1 agrees at 10 bases. With V trimmed by 0 bases and J by 8 bases, 4 bases remained unmatched. CDR1 is MNHEY, CDR2 SVGAGI, per germline. This CDR3 is built from 14 residues. CDR3 protein: CASSYSGTGDQQYF. CDR3 bases: TGTGCCAGCAGTTACTCGGGGACAGGGGACCAGCAGTACTTC.

This chain uses TRBV7-8 with TRBJ1-1, with 7 bases lining up with TRBD1. Germline CDR1 reads SGHVS; CDR2 reads FQNEAQ. CDR3 length equals 14 residues. V lost 8 bases and J lost 1; bases outside the gene matches: 7. In DNA, the CDR3 is TGTGCCAGCCGCCCATCAGGGGGGAACACTGAAGCTTTCTTT. Translation: CASRPSGGNTEAFF.

This chain connects TRBV30 to TRBJ2-5; no clear D. The V and J ends lost 5 bases and 4 bases respectively, with 14 bases between them. The CDR3 runs to 13 residues. The germline V gene has CDR1 GTSNPN and CDR2 SVGIG (reference sequence). The CDR3 reads CAWAQQTSETQYF. The DNA of the CDR3 is TGTGCCTGGGCACAACAGACATCAGAGACCCAGTACTTC.

This CDR3 is CASTRQGAEETQYF. The CDR3 region has the DNA TGTGCCAGCACCCGACAGGGGGCGGAGGAGACCCAGTACTTC. This chain uses TRBV2 with TRBJ2-5; 10 bases agree with TRBD1. The V gene end was trimmed by 7 bases and the J gene end by 5 bases; junction bases not matched to a gene: 7. The CDR3 covers 14 residues. Germline CDR1 and CDR2: SNHLY and FYNNEI.

This sequence joins TRBV9 and TRBJ1-2; no definite D call. Trimming removed 3 bases from V and 6 bases from J, with 9 bases in between. Germline values: CDR1 SGDLS, CDR2 YYNGEE. The CDR3 is 12 amino acids. The CDR3: CASSEKLDGYTF. Written as DNA, the CDR3 is TGTGCCAGCAGCGAGAAATTAGATGGCTACACCTTC.

This clone was recorded at least ten times. The chain recombines TRBV2 with TRBJ2-7; D is ambiguous. Germline V lookup: CDR1 SNHLY, CDR2 FYNNEI. The CDR3 runs 11 residues. The ends were cut back, 7 bases at V and 7 bases at J, with 11 bases in the middle. The CDR3 DNA is TGTGCCAGCACAGTTATGGGGGAGCAGTACTTC. Translating it yields CASTVMGEQYF.

A word on this clone: Other DNA sequences in the same sample also yield this CDR3. The chain couples TRBV29-1 to TRBJ1-5; D unresolved. The V gene lost 4 bases and the J gene lost 2 bases, with 15 bases spanning the gap. This CDR3 spans 15 amino acids. The germline gives CDR1 SQVTM, CDR2 ANQGSEA. The CDR3 is CSVADGVLGNQPQHF. In DNA, the CDR3 is TGCAGCGTTGCCGACGGGGTTTTGGGCAATCAGCCCCAGCATTTT.

This chain joins TRBV19 and TRBJ2-3; 7 nucleotides match TRBD2. Trimming at V came to 8 bases and at J to 1 base, leaving 3 bases not matched to a gene. CDR3 length: 13 amino acids. In germline, CDR1 is LNHDA, CDR2 SQIVND (reference sequence). The CDR3 sequence: CASCRGGTDTQYF. The CDR3 DNA reads as TGTGCCAGTTGCCGGGGGGGCACAGATACGCAGTATTTT.

This chain links TRBV18 with TRBJ1-2; no reliable D call. V lost 0 bases and J lost 6, with 17 bases in between. CDR3 length: 16 amino acids. The germline V gene has CDR1 KGHSH and CDR2 LQKENI. The chain's CDR3 is CASSPPTGFRRNGYTF. CDR3 bases: TGTGCCAGCTCACCACCAACCGGCTTCCGGAGGAATGGCTACACCTTC.

The V call is TRBV28, the J call TRBJ2-7; no clear D gene. This CDR3 region has 15 residues. Germline values: CDR1 MDHEN, CDR2 SYDVKM. The V gene lost 2 bases and the J gene lost 8 bases, with 19 bases spanning the gap. The CDR3 nucleotides are TGTGCCAGCAGTTTAGTATCGCTGGACCGTGGGCAGCAGTACTTC. Amino acid sequence: CASSLVSLDRGQQYF.

The CDR3: CASSPILVQGDSPLHF. The CDR3 DNA reads as TGCGCCAGCAGCCCTATCCTGGTACAGGGAGATTCACCCCTCCACTTT. The V gene is TRBV4-1, the J gene TRBJ1-6; maybe TRBD1 (6 bases). Germline V lookup: CDR1 MGHRA, CDR2 YSYEKL. V lost 4 bases and J 8 bases, leaving 18 bases between the germline ends. This CDR3 has 16 amino acids.

V usage is TRBV13 and J usage is TRBJ2-2; D not resolved. V was shortened by 5 bases and J by 7 bases, with 8 bases between the two germline ends. This CDR3 contains 12 residues. Germline loops: CDR1 PRHDT, CDR2 FYEKMQ (reference sequence). CDR3 residues: CASSLGRGELFF. The CDR3, as DNA: TGTGCCAGCAGCCTCGGACGCGGGGAGCTGTTTTTT.

The rearrangement links TRBV4-3 to TRBJ2-2; D gene unclear. V lost 2 bases, J lost 4 bases, and 5 bases lay in between. There are 13 residues in the CDR3. In germline, CDR1 is LGHNA, CDR2 YSLEER. The DNA of the CDR3 is TGCGCCAGCAGCCAAATCATCACCGGGGAGCTGTTTTTT. The encoded protein is CASSQIITGELFF.

The genes are TRBV21-1 and TRBJ2-3; no check of the table's D call, TRBD2, against the DNA was made. TRBV21-1 is labeled a pseudogene. The CDR3 spans 14 residues. The CDR3 bases are TGTGCCAGCAGCATGCGGGGGAGCACAGATACGCAGTATTTT. Its translation is CASSMRGSTDTQYF.

The chain combines TRBV25-1 with TRBJ1-1; the match to TRBD1 covers 11 bases. V dropped 5 bases and J dropped 4; count of bases not matched to a gene: 9. CDR1 is MGHDK, CDR2 SYGVNS, per germline. This CDR3 is 16 amino acids long. The CDR3 bases are TGTGCCAGCAGTCGGTGGACAGGGGGCGCTTTCACTGAAGCTTTCTTT. This encodes CASSRWTGGAFTEAFF.

The J gene is TRBJ1-2, the V gene TRBV6-5; D is unresolved. Germline values: CDR1 MNHEY, CDR2 SVGAGI. Trimming removed 6 bases at V and 4 bases at J, with 18 bases between. This CDR3 comprises 15 residues. The CDR3 region has the DNA TGTGCCAGCAGGAATCCCTACAGATCCGTCTATGGCTACACCTTC. Residues: CASRNPYRSVYGYTF.